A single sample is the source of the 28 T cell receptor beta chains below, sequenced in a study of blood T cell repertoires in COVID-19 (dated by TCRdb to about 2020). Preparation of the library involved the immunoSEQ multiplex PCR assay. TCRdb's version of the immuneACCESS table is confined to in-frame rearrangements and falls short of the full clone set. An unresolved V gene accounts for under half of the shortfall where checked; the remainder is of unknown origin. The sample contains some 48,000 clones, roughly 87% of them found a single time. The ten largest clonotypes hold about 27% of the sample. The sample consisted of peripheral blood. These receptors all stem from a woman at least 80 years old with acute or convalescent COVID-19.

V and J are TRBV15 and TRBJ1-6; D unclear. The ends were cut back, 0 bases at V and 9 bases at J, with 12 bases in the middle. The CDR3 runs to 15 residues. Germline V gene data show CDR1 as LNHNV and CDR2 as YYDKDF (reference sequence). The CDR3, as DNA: TGTGCCACCAGCAGAGATCGGAGTGGGTTTTCACCCCTCCACTTT. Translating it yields CATSRDRSGFSPLHF. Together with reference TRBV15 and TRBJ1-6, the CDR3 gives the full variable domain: DAMVIQNPRYQVTQFGKPVTLSCSQTLNHNVMYWYQQKSSQAPKLLFHYYDKDFNNEADTPDNFQSRRPNTSFCFLDIRSPGLGDTAMYLCATSRDRSGFSPLHFGNGTRLTVT.

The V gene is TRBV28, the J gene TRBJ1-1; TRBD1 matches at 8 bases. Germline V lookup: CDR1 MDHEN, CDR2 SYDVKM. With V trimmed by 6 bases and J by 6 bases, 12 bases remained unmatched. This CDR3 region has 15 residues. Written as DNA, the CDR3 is TGTGCCAGCAGGGCCGGGGACAGGAGGGTAGCTGAAGCTTTCTTT. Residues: CASRAGDRRVAEAFF.

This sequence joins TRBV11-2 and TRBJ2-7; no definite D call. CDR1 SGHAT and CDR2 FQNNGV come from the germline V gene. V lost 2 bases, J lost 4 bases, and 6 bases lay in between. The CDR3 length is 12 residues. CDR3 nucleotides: TGTGCCAGCAGCTTATTCGGGTACGAGCAGTACTTC. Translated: CASSLFGYEQYF.

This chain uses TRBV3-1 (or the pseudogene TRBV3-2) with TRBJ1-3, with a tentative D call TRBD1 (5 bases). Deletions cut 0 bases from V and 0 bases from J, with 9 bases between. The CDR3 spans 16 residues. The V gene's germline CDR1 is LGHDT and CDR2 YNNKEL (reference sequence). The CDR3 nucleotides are TGTGCCAGCAGCCAAGATGGGGCGCGCTCTGGAAACACCATATATTTT. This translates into CASSQDGARSGNTIYF.

The CDR3 loop reads CASATAGGDNEQFF. The CDR3 nucleotides read TGTGCCAGCGCCACGGCGGGGGGGGACAATGAGCAGTTCTTC. This chain joins TRBV3-1 (or the pseudogene TRBV3-2) and TRBJ2-1, with 9 bases that match TRBD2. J lost 5 bases, V lost 8 bases, and 7 bases had no gene match. The CDR3 extends over 14 amino acids. The germline gives CDR1 LGHDT, CDR2 YNNKEL (reference sequence).

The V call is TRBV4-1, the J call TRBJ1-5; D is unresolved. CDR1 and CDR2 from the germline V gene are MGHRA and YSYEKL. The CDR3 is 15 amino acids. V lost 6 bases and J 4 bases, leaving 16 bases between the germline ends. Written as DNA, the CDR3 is TGCGCCAGCAGTACCTGGGCAGGCGTTAATCAGCCCCAGCATTTT. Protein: CASSTWAGVNQPQHF.

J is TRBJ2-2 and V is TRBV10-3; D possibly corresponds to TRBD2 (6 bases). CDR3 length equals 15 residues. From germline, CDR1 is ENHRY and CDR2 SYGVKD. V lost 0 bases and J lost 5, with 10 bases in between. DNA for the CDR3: TGTGCCATCAGTGAGTCGGGGGGATTTACCGGGGAGCTGTTTTTT. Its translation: CAISESGGFTGELFF.

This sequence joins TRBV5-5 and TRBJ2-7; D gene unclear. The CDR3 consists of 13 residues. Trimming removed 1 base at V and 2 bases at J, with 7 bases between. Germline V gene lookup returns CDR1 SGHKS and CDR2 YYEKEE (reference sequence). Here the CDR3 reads CASSLISAYEQYV. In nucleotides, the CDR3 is TGTGCCAGCAGCTTGATCTCTGCCTACGAGCAGTACGTC.

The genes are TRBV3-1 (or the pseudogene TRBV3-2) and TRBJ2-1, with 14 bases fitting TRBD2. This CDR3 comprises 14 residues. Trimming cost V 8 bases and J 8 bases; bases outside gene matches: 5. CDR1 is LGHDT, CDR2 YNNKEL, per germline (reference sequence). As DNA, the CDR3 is TGTGCCAGCCGGGGACTAGCGGGGGTCGATGAGCAGTTCTTC. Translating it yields CASRGLAGVDEQFF.

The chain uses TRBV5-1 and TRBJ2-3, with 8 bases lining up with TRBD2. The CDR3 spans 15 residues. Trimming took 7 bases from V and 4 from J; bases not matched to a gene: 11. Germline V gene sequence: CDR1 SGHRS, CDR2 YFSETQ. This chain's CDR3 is CASQPSRGGSDTQYF. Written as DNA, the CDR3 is TGCGCCAGCCAGCCCTCTCGGGGGGGGTCAGATACGCAGTATTTT.

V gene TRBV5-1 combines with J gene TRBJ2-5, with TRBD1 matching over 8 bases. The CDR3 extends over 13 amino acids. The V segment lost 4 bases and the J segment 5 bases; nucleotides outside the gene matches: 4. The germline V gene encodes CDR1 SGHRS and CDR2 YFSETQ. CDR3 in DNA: TGCGCCAGCAGCACGGACAGGGTGGAGACCCAGTACTTC. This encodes CASSTDRVETQYF.

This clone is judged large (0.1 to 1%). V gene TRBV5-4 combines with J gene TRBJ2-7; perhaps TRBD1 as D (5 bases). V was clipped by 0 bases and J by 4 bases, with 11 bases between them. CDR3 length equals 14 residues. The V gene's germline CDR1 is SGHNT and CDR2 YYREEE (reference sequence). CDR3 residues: CASSLAEGAYEQYF. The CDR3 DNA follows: TGTGCCAGCAGCTTGGCCGAAGGGGCTTACGAGCAGTACTTC.

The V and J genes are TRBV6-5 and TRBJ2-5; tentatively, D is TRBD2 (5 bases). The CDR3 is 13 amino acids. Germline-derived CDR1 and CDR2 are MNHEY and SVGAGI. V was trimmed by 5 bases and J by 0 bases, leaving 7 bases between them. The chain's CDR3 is CASSIGDQETQYF. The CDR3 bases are TGTGCCAGCAGTATCGGGGACCAAGAGACCCAGTACTTC.

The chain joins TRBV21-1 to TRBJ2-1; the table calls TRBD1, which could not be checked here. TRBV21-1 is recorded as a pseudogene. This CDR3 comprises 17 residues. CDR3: CASSKTLAGQSYNEQFF. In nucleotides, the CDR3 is TGTGCCAGCAGCAAAACTCTTGCAGGGCAATCCTACAATGAGCAGTTCTTC.

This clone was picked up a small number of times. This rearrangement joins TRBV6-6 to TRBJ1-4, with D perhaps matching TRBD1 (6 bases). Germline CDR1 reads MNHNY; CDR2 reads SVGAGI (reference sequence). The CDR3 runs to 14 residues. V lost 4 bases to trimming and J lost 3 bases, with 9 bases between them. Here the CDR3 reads CASSLEGANEKLFF. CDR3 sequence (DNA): TGTGCCAGCAGTTTAGAGGGGGCTAATGAAAAACTGTTTTTT.

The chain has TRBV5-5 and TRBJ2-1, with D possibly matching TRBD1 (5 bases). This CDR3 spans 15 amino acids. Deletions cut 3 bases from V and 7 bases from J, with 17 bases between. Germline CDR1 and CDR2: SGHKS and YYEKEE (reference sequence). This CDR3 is CASSSSPGRANEQFF. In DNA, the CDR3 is TGTGCCAGCAGCTCCTCTCCAGGCAGGGCGAATGAGCAGTTCTTC.

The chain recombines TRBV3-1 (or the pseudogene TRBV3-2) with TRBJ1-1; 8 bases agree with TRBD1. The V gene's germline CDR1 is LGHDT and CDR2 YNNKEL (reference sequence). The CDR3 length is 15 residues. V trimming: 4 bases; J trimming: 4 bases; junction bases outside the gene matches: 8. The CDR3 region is CASSPLQGAVTEAFF. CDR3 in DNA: TGTGCCAGCAGCCCGCTCCAGGGGGCGGTCACTGAAGCTTTCTTT.

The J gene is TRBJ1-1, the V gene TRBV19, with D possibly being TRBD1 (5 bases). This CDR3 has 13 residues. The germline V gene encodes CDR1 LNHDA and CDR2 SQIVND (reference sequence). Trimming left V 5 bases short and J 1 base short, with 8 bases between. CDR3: CASSLRGNTEAFF. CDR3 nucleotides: TGTGCCAGTAGTCTTAGGGGGAACACTGAAGCTTTCTTT.

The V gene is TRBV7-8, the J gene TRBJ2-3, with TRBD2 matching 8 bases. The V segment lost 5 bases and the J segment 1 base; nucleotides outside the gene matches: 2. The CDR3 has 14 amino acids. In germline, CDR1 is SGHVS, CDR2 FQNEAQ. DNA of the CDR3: TGTGCCAGCAGCCCACTAGCGGGCACAGATACGCAGTATTTT. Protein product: CASSPLAGTDTQYF.

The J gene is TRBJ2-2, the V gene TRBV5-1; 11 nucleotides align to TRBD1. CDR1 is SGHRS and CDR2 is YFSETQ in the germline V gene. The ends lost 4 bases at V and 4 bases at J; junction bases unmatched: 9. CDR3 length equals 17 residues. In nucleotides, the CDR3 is TGCGCCAGCAGCCCTTCCGGGACAGGGGGAGGCACCGGGGAGCTGTTTTTT. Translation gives CASSPSGTGGGTGELFF. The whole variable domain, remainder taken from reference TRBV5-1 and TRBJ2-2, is KAGVTQTPRYLIKTRGQQVTLSCSPISGHRSVSWYQQTPGQGLQFLFEYFSETQRNKGNFPGRFSGRQFSNSRSEMNVSTLELGDSALYLCASSPSGTGGGTGELFFGEGSRLTVL.

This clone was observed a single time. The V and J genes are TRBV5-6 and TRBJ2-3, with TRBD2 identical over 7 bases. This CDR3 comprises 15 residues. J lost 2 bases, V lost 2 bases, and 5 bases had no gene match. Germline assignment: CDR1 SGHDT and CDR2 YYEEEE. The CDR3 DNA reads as TGTGCCAGCAGCTTTGGGGGGGTTGACACAGATACGCAGTATTTT. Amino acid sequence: CASSFGGVDTDTQYF.

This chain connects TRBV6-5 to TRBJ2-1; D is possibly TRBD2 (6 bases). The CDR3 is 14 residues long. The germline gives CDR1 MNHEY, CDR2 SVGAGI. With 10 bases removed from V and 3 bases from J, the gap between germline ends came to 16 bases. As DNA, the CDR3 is TGTGCCATCAAAGGCGGGGTTAACTACAATGAGCAGTTCTTC. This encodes CAIKGGVNYNEQFF.

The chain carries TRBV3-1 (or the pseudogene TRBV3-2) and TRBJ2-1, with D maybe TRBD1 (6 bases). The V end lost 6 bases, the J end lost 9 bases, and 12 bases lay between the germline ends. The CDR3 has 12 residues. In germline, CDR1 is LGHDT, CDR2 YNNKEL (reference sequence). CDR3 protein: CASRAGAGEQFF. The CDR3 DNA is TGTGCCAGCAGAGCAGGGGCAGGTGAGCAGTTCTTC.

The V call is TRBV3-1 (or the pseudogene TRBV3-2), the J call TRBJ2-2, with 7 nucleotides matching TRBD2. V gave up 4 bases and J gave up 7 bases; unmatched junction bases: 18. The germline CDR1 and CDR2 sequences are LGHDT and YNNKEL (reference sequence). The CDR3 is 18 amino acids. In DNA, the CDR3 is TGTGCCAGCAGCCCTCGTGGAGCGGGGTCCCTTTTAGGCGGGGAGCTGTTTTTT. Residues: CASSPRGAGSLLGGELFF.

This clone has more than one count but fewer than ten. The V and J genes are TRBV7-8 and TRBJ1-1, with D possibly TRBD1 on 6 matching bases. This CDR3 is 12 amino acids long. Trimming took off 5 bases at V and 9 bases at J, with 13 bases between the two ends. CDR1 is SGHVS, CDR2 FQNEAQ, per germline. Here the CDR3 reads CASSPSTGKAFF. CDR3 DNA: TGTGCCAGCAGCCCTTCGACAGGAAAAGCTTTCTTT.

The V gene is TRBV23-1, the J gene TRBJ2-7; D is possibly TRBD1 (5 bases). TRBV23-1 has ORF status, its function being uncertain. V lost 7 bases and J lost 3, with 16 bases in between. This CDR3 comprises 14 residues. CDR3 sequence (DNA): TGCGCCAGCAACCTCCAGGGAACCGACTACGAGCAGTACTTC. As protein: CASNLQGTDYEQYF.

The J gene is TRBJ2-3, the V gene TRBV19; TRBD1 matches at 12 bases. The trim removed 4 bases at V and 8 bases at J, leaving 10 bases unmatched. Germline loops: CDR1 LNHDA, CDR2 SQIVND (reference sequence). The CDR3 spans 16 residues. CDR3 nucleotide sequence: TGTGCCAGTAGTAAGGGGACAGGGGGCGAGAAGGGTACGCAGTATTTT. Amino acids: CASSKGTGGEKGTQYF. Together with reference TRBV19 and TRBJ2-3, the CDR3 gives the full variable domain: DGGITQSPKYLFRKEGQNVTLSCEQNLNHDAMYWYRQDPGQGLRLIYYSQIVNDFQKGDIAEGYSVSREKKESFPLTVTSAQKNPTAFYLCASSKGTGGEKGTQYFGPGTRLTVL.

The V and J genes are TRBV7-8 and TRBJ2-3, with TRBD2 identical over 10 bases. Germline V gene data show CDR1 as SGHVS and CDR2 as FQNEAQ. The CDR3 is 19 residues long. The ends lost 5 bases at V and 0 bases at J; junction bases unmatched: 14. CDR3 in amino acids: CASSTSLASGGPSTDTQYF. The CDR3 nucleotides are TGTGCCAGCAGCACCAGTCTGGCTAGCGGGGGCCCTAGCACAGATACGCAGTATTTT. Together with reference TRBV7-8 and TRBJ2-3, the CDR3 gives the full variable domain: GAGVSQSPRYKVAKRGQDVALRCDPISGHVSLFWYQQALGQGPEFLTYFQNEAQLDKSGLPSDRFFAERPEGSVSTLKIQRTQQEDSAVYLCASSTSLASGGPSTDTQYFGPGTRLTVL.